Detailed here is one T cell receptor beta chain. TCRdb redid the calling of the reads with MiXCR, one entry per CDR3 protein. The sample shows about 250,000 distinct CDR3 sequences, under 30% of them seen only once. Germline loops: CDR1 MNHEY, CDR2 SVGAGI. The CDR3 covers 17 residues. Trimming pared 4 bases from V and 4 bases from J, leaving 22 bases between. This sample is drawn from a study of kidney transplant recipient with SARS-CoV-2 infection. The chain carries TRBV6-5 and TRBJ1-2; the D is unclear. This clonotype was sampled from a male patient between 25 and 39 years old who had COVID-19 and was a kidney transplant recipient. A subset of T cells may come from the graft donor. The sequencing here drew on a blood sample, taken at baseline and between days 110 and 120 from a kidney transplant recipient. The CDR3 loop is CASSCLSSTRKTYGYTF. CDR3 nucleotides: TGTGCCAGCAGTTGTTTAAGCTCTACGCGAAAGACCTATGGCTACACCTTC.